The next 31 T cell receptor beta chains were all read from a single sample in a study of blood T cell repertoires in COVID-19. Profiling relied on immunoSEQ multiplex PCR, and the TCRdb table lists in-frame clones only, not all of them. This table holds around 100,000 clones, roughly 82% found once. Sequencing was done on a sample of peripheral blood. The receptors originated from a human donor in a cohort sampled during active COVID-19.

This chain connects TRBV18 to TRBJ2-5; unclear D gene. V lost 3 bases and J lost 1, with 3 bases in between. The CDR3 is 12 amino acids. Germline assignment: CDR1 KGHSH and CDR2 LQKENI. Here the CDR3 DNA reads TGTGCCAGCTCACCCCTCCAAGAGACCCAGTACTTC. The encoded protein is CASSPLQETQYF. Variable domain in full (rest from reference TRBV18 and TRBJ2-5): NAGVMQNPRHLVRRRGQEARLRCSPMKGHSHVYWYRQLPEEGLKFMVYLQKENIIDESGMPKERFSAEFPKEGPSILRIQQVVRGDSAAYFCASSPLQETQYFGPGTRLLVL.

This chain connects TRBV23-1 to TRBJ2-1, with a tentative D call TRBD1 (6 bases). TRBV23-1 is an ORF; its function is uncertain. V was trimmed by 3 bases and J by 7 bases, leaving 16 bases between them. The CDR3 loop spans 15 amino acids. The CDR3 region has the DNA TGCGCCAGCAGTCAGGAAGAAGGGGGTGGGAATGAGCAGTTCTTC. Its translation: CASSQEEGGGNEQFF.

By frequency in the sample, this clone is medium-sized. The chain couples TRBV12-3 or TRBV12-4 to TRBJ2-2; 7 bases are shared with TRBD1. The ends lost 6 bases at V and 6 bases at J; junction bases unmatched: 4. The CDR3 extends over 13 amino acids. For the CDR3, the DNA is TGTGCCAGCAGGATAGACAGGGCCGGGGAGCTGTTTTTT. Translated: CASRIDRAGELFF.

The count of this clone is one. The chain couples TRBV25-1 to TRBJ2-3; TRBD1 agrees at 11 bases. The CDR3 totals 16 residues. CDR1 and CDR2 from the germline V gene are MGHDK and SYGVNS. Trimming took 4 bases from V and 6 from J; bases not matched to a gene: 9. CDR3 nucleotides: TGTGCCAGCAGTGTCCCCCGGACAGGGGGCAGTGATACGCAGTATTTT. Its protein product is CASSVPRTGGSDTQYF.

This clone was seen a single time. The chain carries TRBV5-6 and TRBJ1-2, with 7 bases identical to TRBD1. The CDR3 extends over 13 amino acids. The junction had 1 base not matched to a gene; V was cut back by 1 base and J by 4 bases. CDR1 and CDR2 from the germline V gene are SGHDT and YYEEEE. The CDR3 here is CASSLTGVYGYTF. In DNA form, the CDR3 reads TGTGCCAGCAGCTTGACAGGGGTCTATGGCTACACCTTC. Complete variable domain (other parts from reference TRBV5-6 and TRBJ1-2): DAGVTQSPTHLIKTRGQQVTLRCSPKSGHDTVSWYQQALGQGPQFIFQYYEEEERQRGNFPDRFSGHQFPNYSSELNVNALLLGDSALYLCASSLTGVYGYTFGSGTRLTVV.

The gene calls are TRBV27 and TRBJ1-1; perhaps TRBD1 as D (5 bases). The CDR3 is made up of 14 amino acids. Germline CDR1 and CDR2: MNHEY and SMNVEV (reference sequence). V was shortened by 6 bases and J by 6 bases, with 17 bases between the two germline ends. The CDR3 DNA reads as TGTGCCAGCAGGTCTCTTCCCGGGGGGGCTGAAGCTTTCTTT. This encodes CASRSLPGGAEAFF.

The V call is TRBV4-3, the J call TRBJ2-1; TRBD2 is a possible D gene (7 bases). CDR1 LGHNA and CDR2 YSLEER come from the germline V gene. The germline V and J ends were trimmed by 0 bases and 4 bases, with 13 bases remaining between them. This CDR3 is 16 amino acids long. CDR3 sequence reads: CASSQEWAGAYNEQFF. The CDR3 nucleotides are TGCGCCAGCAGCCAAGAATGGGCGGGGGCATACAATGAGCAGTTCTTC.

This clone was observed once. The chain carries TRBV11-2 and TRBJ1-2, with a weak D call TRBD1 (5 bases). CDR1 SGHAT and CDR2 FQNNGV come from the germline V gene. The V end was cut by 5 bases, the J end by 9 bases, with 10 bases between. CDR3 length: 11 residues. The CDR3, as DNA: TGTGCCAGCAGCACCGGGACTAGCTACACCTTC. Translating gives CASSTGTSYTF.

This clone was counted between two and nine times. The genes are TRBV2 and TRBJ2-1, with 14 bases fitting TRBD2. This CDR3 spans 17 amino acids. J lost 4 bases, V lost 4 bases, and 6 bases had no gene match. CDR1 is SNHLY and CDR2 is FYNNEI in the germline V gene. The chain's CDR3 is CASSVRTSGGTYNEQFF. CDR3 DNA sequence: TGTGCCAGCAGTGTACGGACTAGCGGGGGGACTTACAATGAGCAGTTCTTC.

This chain connects TRBV5-1 to TRBJ1-1; D possibly corresponds to TRBD1 (5 bases). Trimming stripped 1 base from V and 4 bases from J, with 17 bases between. The CDR3 contains 16 residues. The V gene's germline CDR1 is SGHRS and CDR2 YFSETQ. The CDR3 nucleotides read TGCGCCAGCAGCTTGACCGGGGGAGTGGTTGGCACTGAAGCTTTCTTT. Translation gives CASSLTGGVVGTEAFF.

This rearrangement joins TRBV2 to TRBJ1-2, with D unclear. Trimming left V 6 bases short and J 8 bases short, with 16 bases between. This CDR3 region has 13 residues. Looked up from germline, CDR1 is SNHLY and CDR2 is FYNNEI. In nucleotides, the CDR3 is TGTGCCAGCAGCCGCCTGGGAGACGAGGGCTACACCTTC. Amino acid sequence: CASSRLGDEGYTF.

The V and J genes are TRBV2 and TRBJ2-3; D is perhaps TRBD2 (7 bases). From germline, CDR1 is SNHLY and CDR2 FYNNEI. Trimming removed 8 bases at V and 3 bases at J, with 15 bases between. The CDR3 is made up of 14 amino acids. The CDR3 DNA follows: TGTGCCAGCGGGGGCGGGGGCCTGACAGATACGCAGTATTTT. Amino acid sequence: CASGGGGLTDTQYF.

The chain recombines TRBV30 with TRBJ1-4; TRBD1 is a possible D gene (6 bases). This CDR3 spans 15 amino acids. Trimming removed 3 bases at V and 4 bases at J, with 15 bases between. Looked up from germline, CDR1 is GTSNPN and CDR2 is SVGIG (reference sequence). The CDR3 DNA reads TGTGCCTGGAGGGCGAGAACAGGGTTTAATGAAAAACTGTTTTTT. Translating it yields CAWRARTGFNEKLFF.

The gene calls are TRBV24-1 and TRBJ1-5; 7 bases agree with TRBD1. The trim removed 2 bases at V and 4 bases at J, leaving 1 base unmatched. Germline CDR1 and CDR2: KGHDR and SFDVKD. This CDR3 comprises 14 residues. CDR3 sequence: CATSDSQGNQPQHF. For the CDR3, the DNA is TGTGCCACCAGTGATTCACAGGGGAATCAGCCCCAGCATTTT.

This clone was detected ten times or more. The chain combines TRBV27 with TRBJ1-2; 7 bases fit TRBD1. The trim removed 7 bases at V and 4 bases at J, leaving 6 bases unmatched. Germline-derived CDR1 and CDR2 are MNHEY and SMNVEV (reference sequence). The CDR3 length is 13 residues. The CDR3 here is CASKNRGSYGYTF. The CDR3 DNA reads as TGTGCCAGCAAAAACAGGGGCAGCTATGGCTACACCTTC.

The chain joins TRBV5-1 to TRBJ2-5; possible D gene TRBD1, 6 bases. V lost 2 bases and J 1 base, leaving 6 bases between the germline ends. The germline gives CDR1 SGHRS, CDR2 YFSETQ. The CDR3 is 13 residues long. In DNA form, the CDR3 reads TGCGCCAGCAGCTTACAGGGCCAAGAGACCCAGTACTTC. Amino acid sequence: CASSLQGQETQYF.

V and J are TRBV9 and TRBJ1-1; no clear D gene. This CDR3 comprises 14 residues. Germline CDR1 SGDLS, CDR2 YYNGEE. V gave up 1 base and J gave up 2 bases, with 9 bases separating them. Here the CDR3 reads CASSVRSDNTEAFF. The CDR3 DNA follows: TGTGCCAGCAGCGTACGGAGCGACAACACTGAAGCTTTCTTT.

This clone was seen only a few times. The chain couples TRBV7-9 to TRBJ1-2, with no clear D. The CDR3 sequence is 15 residues long. Germline V lookup: CDR1 SEHNR, CDR2 FQNEAQ (reference sequence). The V end was cut by 1 base, the J end by 4 bases, with 13 bases between. The chain's CDR3 is CASSLEGSRSYGYTF. CDR3 nucleotide sequence: TGTGCCAGCAGCTTAGAAGGTTCGAGGAGCTATGGCTACACCTTC.

The J gene is TRBJ2-7, the V gene TRBV5-1, with D possibly TRBD2 on 6 matching bases. Trimming took 4 bases from V and 5 from J, leaving 22 bases between them. Germline CDR1 SGHRS, CDR2 YFSETQ. The CDR3 is 16 amino acids. CDR3 in DNA: TGCGCCAGCAGCCCCCAGTTGCGGGGTACTCCTGACGAGCAGTACTTC. This gives the protein CASSPQLRGTPDEQYF.

CDR3 nucleotides: TGTGCCAGTGGAATGACAGGTGTGAACAATGAGCAGTTCTTC. It encodes CASGMTGVNNEQFF. The chain couples TRBV19 to TRBJ2-1, with D maybe TRBD1 (6 bases). Germline V gene data show CDR1 as LNHDA and CDR2 as SQIVND (reference sequence). The CDR3 length is 14 residues. V lost 8 bases and J lost 5, with 16 bases in between.

Only a few counts were recorded for this clone. Here the CDR3 DNA reads TGCGCCAGCCCGACGAGACCAGCTGTAGATGGGCAGGGGGCAGGAAATAATTCACCCCTCCACTTT. Translation gives CASPTRPAVDGQGAGNNSPLHF. The V call is TRBV23-1, the J call TRBJ1-6; 8 nucleotides agree with TRBD1. TRBV23-1 is flagged as an ORF with uncertain function. The CDR3 length is 22 residues. The V gene end was trimmed by 8 bases and the J gene end by 5 bases; junction bases not matched to a gene: 29.

The V gene is TRBV7-8, the J gene TRBJ2-7; 7 positions match TRBD1. Per the germline V gene, CDR1 is SGHVS and CDR2 is FQNEAQ. Trimming removed 5 bases from V and 5 bases from J; junction bases left unmatched: 6. The CDR3 is 13 residues long. CDR3 sequence reads: CASSIGTANEQYF. As DNA, the CDR3 is TGTGCCAGCAGCATCGGGACAGCTAACGAGCAGTACTTC.

As DNA, the CDR3 is TGTGCCAGCAGTTTACAGGGGCTGGGCGGGGAGCTGTTTTTT. Amino acids: CASSLQGLGGELFF. This chain links TRBV7-8 with TRBJ2-2; 7 nucleotides match TRBD1. Germline V lookup: CDR1 SGHVS, CDR2 FQNEAQ. This CDR3 comprises 14 residues. V was clipped by 6 bases and J by 7 bases; unmatched bases: 8.

This clone was detected once. The chain carries TRBV18 and TRBJ2-7, with TRBD1 identical over 7 bases. This CDR3 is 15 amino acids long. From germline, CDR1 is KGHSH and CDR2 LQKENI. Germline trimming cut 1 base from V and 9 bases from J; bases unmatched to any gene: 12. As DNA, the CDR3 is TGTGCCAGCTCACCACTCGGAAACACAGGGGCCGGGCAGTACTTC. Translating it yields CASSPLGNTGAGQYF.

The chain combines TRBV5-8 with TRBJ2-7; tentative D call: TRBD2 (5 bases). This CDR3 comprises 13 residues. The germline gives CDR1 SGHTS, CDR2 YDEGEE. V lost 4 bases, J lost 6 bases, and 14 bases lay in between. DNA for the CDR3: TGTGCCAGCAGCATCGACGGGGAAAGCGAGCAGTACTTC. As protein: CASSIDGESEQYF.

The chain links TRBV4-3 to TRBJ2-1; 9 bases are shared with TRBD2. In germline, CDR1 is LGHNA, CDR2 YSLEER. J gave up 6 bases and V 0 bases, and 9 bases lay outside the gene matches. CDR3 length: 17 residues. The CDR3 here is CASSQDPSRGGSNEQFF. CDR3 in DNA: TGCGCCAGCAGCCAAGACCCCTCGCGGGGGGGGTCCAATGAGCAGTTCTTC.

Here the CDR3 DNA reads TGTGCCAGCAGTTTACTGGGGGGGGGCTTCTCCTACAATGAGCAGTTCTTC. The encoded protein is CASSLLGGGFSYNEQFF. The chain joins TRBV27 to TRBJ2-1; D possibly corresponds to TRBD2 (7 bases). CDR1 and CDR2 (germline): MNHEY, SMNVEV (reference sequence). V shed 2 bases and J shed 0 bases, with 14 bases lying between them. This CDR3 is 17 amino acids long.

This chain connects TRBV9 to TRBJ2-3, with D possibly being TRBD1 (5 bases). V was pared by 7 bases and J by 2 bases, with 5 bases between. CDR1 is SGDLS, CDR2 YYNGEE, per germline. The CDR3 totals 11 residues. The CDR3, as DNA: TGTGCCAGCGGACACACAGATACGCAGTATTTT. Its protein product is CASGHTDTQYF.

The chain uses TRBV12-5 and TRBJ2-1, with D uncertain. Germline V CDR1 and CDR2: LGHNT, FRNRAP. Trimming took off 2 bases at V and 6 bases at J, with 14 bases between the two ends. This CDR3 has 15 residues. This chain's CDR3 is CASGLSGPLGNEQFF. The CDR3 region has the DNA TGTGCTAGTGGTTTGTCCGGTCCCCTTGGCAATGAGCAGTTCTTC.

The rearrangement uses TRBV5-1 and TRBJ2-7; 9 nucleotides match TRBD1. The V segment lost 5 bases and the J segment 4 bases; nucleotides outside the gene matches: 7. Germline V gives CDR1 SGHRS, CDR2 YFSETQ. This CDR3 comprises 14 residues. CDR3 bases: TGCGCCAGCAGGAGAGGACAGGGGCTTTACGAGCAGTACTTC. Translated: CASRRGQGLYEQYF.

The V and J genes are TRBV6-1 and TRBJ1-4; D unresolved. Trimming took 2 bases from V and 8 from J, leaving 9 bases between them. Per the germline V gene, CDR1 is MNHNS and CDR2 is SASEGT. This CDR3 comprises 13 residues. The CDR3 is CASSERQAEKLFF. As DNA, the CDR3 is TGTGCCAGCAGTGAACGGCAGGCCGAAAAACTGTTTTTT.